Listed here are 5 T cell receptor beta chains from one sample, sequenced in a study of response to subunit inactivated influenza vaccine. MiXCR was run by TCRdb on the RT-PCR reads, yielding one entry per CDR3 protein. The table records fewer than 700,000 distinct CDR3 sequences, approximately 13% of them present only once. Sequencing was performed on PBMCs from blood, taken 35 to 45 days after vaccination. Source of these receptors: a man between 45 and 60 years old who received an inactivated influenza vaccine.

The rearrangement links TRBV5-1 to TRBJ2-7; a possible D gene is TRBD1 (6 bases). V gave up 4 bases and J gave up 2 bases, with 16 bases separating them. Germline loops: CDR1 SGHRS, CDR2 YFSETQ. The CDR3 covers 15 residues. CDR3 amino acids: CASSLWDTKAYEQYF. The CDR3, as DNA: TGCGCCAGCAGCCTATGGGACACAAAAGCCTACGAGCAGTACTTC. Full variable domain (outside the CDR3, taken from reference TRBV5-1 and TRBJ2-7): KAGVTQTPRYLIKTRGQQVTLSCSPISGHRSVSWYQQTPGQGLQFLFEYFSETQRNKGNFPGRFSGRQFSNSRSEMNVSTLELGDSALYLCASSLWDTKAYEQYFGPGTRLTVT.

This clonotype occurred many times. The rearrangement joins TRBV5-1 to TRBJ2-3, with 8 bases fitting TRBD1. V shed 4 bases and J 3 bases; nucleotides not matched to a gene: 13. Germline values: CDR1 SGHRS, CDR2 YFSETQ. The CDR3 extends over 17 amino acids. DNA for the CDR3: TGCGCCAGCAGCCCCGAAGGTCCGACAGGGGTTACAGATACGCAGTATTTT. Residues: CASSPEGPTGVTDTQYF.

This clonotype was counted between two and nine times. CDR3 DNA: TGCAGTGCCCAGCGGACAGACTCCTACGAGCAGTACTTC. Translating it yields CSAQRTDSYEQYF. This rearrangement joins TRBV20-1 to TRBJ2-7, with a possible D match to TRBD1 (6 bases). V shed 6 bases and J shed 0 bases, with 12 bases lying between them. The germline V gene has CDR1 DFQATT and CDR2 SNEGSKA (reference sequence). The CDR3 runs to 13 residues.

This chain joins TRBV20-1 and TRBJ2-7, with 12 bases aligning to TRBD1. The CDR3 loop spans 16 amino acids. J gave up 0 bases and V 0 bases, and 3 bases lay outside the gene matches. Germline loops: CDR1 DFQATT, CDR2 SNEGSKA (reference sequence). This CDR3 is CSARDWGQGASYEQYF. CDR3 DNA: TGCAGTGCTAGAGATTGGGGACAGGGGGCCTCCTACGAGCAGTACTTC.

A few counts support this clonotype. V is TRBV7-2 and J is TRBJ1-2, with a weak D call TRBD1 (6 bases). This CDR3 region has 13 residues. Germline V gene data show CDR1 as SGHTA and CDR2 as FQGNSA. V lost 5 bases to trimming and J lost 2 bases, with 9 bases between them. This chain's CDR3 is CASSTDRNYGYTF. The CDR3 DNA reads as TGTGCCAGCAGCACCGACAGGAACTATGGCTACACCTTC.